This is a list of T cell receptor beta chains from one sample in a study of blood T cell repertoires in COVID-19. Assay used: immunoSEQ multiplex PCR; TCRdb lists only in-frame clones, some missing. Of 90,000 or so clones detected, roughly 89% appear once; the ten largest clones hold more than 4.5%. The sequenced sample consisted of peripheral blood. All receptors come from a woman of 80 years or more with active COVID-19. Both conserved end residues are part of each CDR3. The order of the fields is J gene, V gene, D gene, clone size, CDR3 protein, CDR3 DNA. D genes are given only for firm matches. Clone size is not always given. Where it is, it says once, few, many or a class for expanded clones.

TRBJ2-1 | TRBV18 | . | . | CASSPPSIVRANNEQFF | TGTGCCAGCTCACCACCTAGTATAGTGAGGGCCAACAATGAGCAGTTCTTC
TRBJ2-3 | TRBV13 | TRBD2 | . | CASSSAGLAGSLTDTQYF | TGTGCCAGCAGCTCCGCTGGACTAGCGGGCTCCCTCACAGATACGCAGTATTTT
TRBJ2-7 | TRBV7-6 | TRBD2 | . | CASSTRLAGVQEQYF | TGTGCCAGCAGCACCCGACTAGCGGGAGTACAGGAGCAGTACTTC
TRBJ2-7 | TRBV11-1 | . | once | CASSLAAGATYEQYF | TGTGCCAGCAGCTTAGCGGCAGGGGCTACCTACGAGCAGTACTTC
TRBJ1-6 | TRBV7-2 | TRBD1 | . | CASSSSGTGASPLHF | TGTGCCAGCAGCTCGTCAGGGACAGGGGCCTCACCCCTCCACTTT
TRBJ2-1 | TRBV27 | . | . | CASSRTAVIGYEQFF | TGTGCCAGCAGCAGAACAGCGGTCATCGGGTATGAGCAGTTCTTC
TRBJ2-3 | TRBV10-3 | TRBD1 | few | CAIRGTGGSDTQYF | TGTGCCATCAGGGGGACAGGGGGCTCAGATACGCAGTATTTT
TRBJ2-7 | TRBV12-3/TRBV12-4 | . | . | CASSLNYEQYF | TGTGCCAGCAGTCTTAACTACGAGCAGTACTTC
TRBJ1-1 | TRBV5-4 | . | . | CASSIWAQEAFF | TGTGCCAGCAGCATCTGGGCCCAGGAAGCTTTCTTT
TRBJ2-5 | TRBV2 | TRBD1 | . | CASIYGQGIGETQYF | TGTGCCAGCATATACGGACAGGGAATAGGAGAGACCCAGTACTTC
TRBJ2-6 | TRBV7-9 | TRBD1 | . | CASSLALWDRGFGANVLTF | TGTGCCAGCAGCTTAGCGCTATGGGACAGGGGATTTGGGGCCAACGTCCTGACTTTC
TRBJ2-2 | TRBV9 | TRBD2 | once | CASSVELAGAGELFF | TGTGCCAGCAGCGTAGAACTAGCGGGAGCCGGGGAGCTGTTTTTT
TRBJ1-4 | TRBV7-2 | TRBD1 | . | CASSPWTGEKLFF | TGTGCCAGCAGCCCCTGGACAGGGGAAAAACTGTTTTTT
TRBJ2-1 | TRBV6-5 | . | . | CASSYQQYNEQFF | TGTGCCAGCAGTTACCAACAGTACAATGAGCAGTTCTTC
TRBJ2-3 | TRBV10-3 | . | . | CAISVQTRGTDTQYF | TGTGCCATCAGTGTCCAAACTAGAGGCACAGATACGCAGTATTTT
TRBJ1-2 | TRBV28 | . | . | CASSSPGTQYGYTF | TGTGCCAGCAGTTCTCCCGGGACACAATATGGCTACACCTTC
TRBJ2-5 | TRBV28 | TRBD2 | . | CASSGRGSPETQYF | TGTGCCAGCTCCGGGAGGGGATCCCCAGAGACCCAGTACTTC
TRBJ2-7 | TRBV5-6 | . | . | CASSTSSPYEQYF | TGTGCCAGCAGCACCTCTAGCCCCTACGAGCAGTACTTC
TRBJ2-7 | TRBV7-6 | . | once | CASSLGTPYEQYF | TGTGCCAGCAGCTTGGGCACCCCCTACGAGCAGTACTTC
TRBJ2-7 | TRBV7-2 | TRBD2 | . | CASSLSVRLAGLHEQYF | TGTGCCAGCAGCTTATCCGTAAGACTAGCGGGACTGCACGAGCAGTACTTC
TRBJ2-1 | TRBV5-1 | TRBD2 | once | CASSTSSGRADEQFF | TGCGCCAGCAGCACCTCTAGCGGGAGGGCCGATGAGCAGTTCTTC
TRBJ2-7 | TRBV3-1/TRBV3-2 | TRBD2 | . | CASSHTSGPYEQYF | TGTGCCAGCAGCCACACTAGCGGGCCCTACGAGCAGTACTTC
TRBJ2-2 | TRBV5-1 | . | . | CASRTGGVPGELFF | TGCGCCAGCAGGACAGGTGGGGTTCCCGGGGAGCTGTTTTTT
TRBJ2-5 | TRBV7-2 | . | . | CASSLGGRWEETQYF | TGTGCCAGCAGCTTAGGAGGGAGGTGGGAAGAGACCCAGTACTTC
TRBJ2-7 | TRBV12-3/TRBV12-4 | . | . | CASSSGSPYEQYF | TGTGCCAGCAGTTCAGGCAGCCCCTACGAGCAGTACTTC
TRBJ2-7 | TRBV4-3 | TRBD2 | . | CASSQVAGVWYEQYF | TGCGCCAGCAGCCAAGTAGCGGGAGTATGGTACGAGCAGTACTTC
TRBJ2-1 | TRBV4-1 | TRBD2 | . | CASSLWGTSGVNEQFF | TGCGCCAGCAGCCTTTGGGGGACTAGCGGGGTCAATGAGCAGTTCTTC
TRBJ2-3 | TRBV4-2 | . | . | CASSQERSTDTQYF | TGTGCCAGCAGCCAAGAGAGGAGCACAGATACGCAGTATTTT
TRBJ2-1 | TRBV6-5 | TRBD2 | . | CASRVAGEWSNEQFF | TGTGCCAGCAGGGTAGCGGGAGAGTGGAGCAATGAGCAGTTCTTC
TRBJ1-1 | TRBV6-5 | . | once | CASSSSGEGGTEAFF | TGTGCCAGCAGTTCAAGCGGGGAGGGAGGCACTGAAGCTTTCTTT
TRBJ2-7 | TRBV7-9 | . | . | CASSSNLQEPAVNF | TGTGCCAGCAGCTCGAACTTACAGGAGCCCGCAGTGAACTTC
TRBJ2-1 | TRBV14 | TRBD2 | . | CASSPRDYRYNEQFF | TGTGCCAGCAGCCCCCGGGACTACCGATACAATGAGCAGTTCTTC
TRBJ2-1 | TRBV7-2 | . | . | CASSISGGWNNEQFF | TGTGCCAGCAGCATAAGTGGCGGGTGGAACAATGAGCAGTTCTTC
TRBJ2-7 | TRBV27 | . | . | CASSFSSTYEQYF | TGTGCCAGCAGTTTCTCGAGTACCTACGAGCAGTACTTC
TRBJ2-1 | TRBV9 | TRBD2 | . | CASSVSGRASYNEQFF | TGTGCCAGCAGCGTAAGCGGGAGGGCCTCCTACAATGAGCAGTTCTTC
TRBJ2-1 | TRBV7-3 | TRBD2 | . | CASSQGLGIEQFF | TGTGCCAGCAGCCAAGGACTAGGTATTGAGCAGTTCTTC
TRBJ2-1 | TRBV11-3 | . | . | CASSLTARSSYNEQFF | TGTGCCAGCAGCTTAACGGCCCGGAGCTCCTACAATGAGCAGTTCTTC
TRBJ1-3 | TRBV10-3 | . | . | CAIRAPGNTIYF | TGTGCCATCAGGGCTCCTGGAAACACCATATATTTT
TRBJ1-2 | TRBV6-5 | . | . | CASRSYSISNYGYTF | TGTGCCAGCAGATCCTACAGTATTTCCAACTATGGCTACACCTTC
TRBJ1-5 | TRBV7-7 | TRBD1 | . | CASSKRQGVIQPQHF | TGTGCTAGCAGCAAACGACAGGGGGTTATTCAGCCCCAGCATTTT
TRBJ1-2 | TRBV7-2 | TRBD1 | . | CATRGGTGTPNYGYTF | TGTGCCACCCGGGGGGGGACAGGGACCCCTAACTATGGCTACACCTTC
TRBJ1-2 | TRBV7-9 | . | . | CASSITQGWGYTF | TGTGCCAGCAGTATAACCCAGGGGTGGGGCTACACCTTC
TRBJ2-5 | TRBV6-6 | TRBD1 | . | CASSSADREMSETQYF | TGTGCCAGCAGTTCCGCGGACAGGGAGATGTCGGAGACCCAGTACTTC
TRBJ2-2 | TRBV4-2 | TRBD1 | few | CASSQWDRGIGELFF | TGTGCCAGCAGCCAATGGGACAGGGGGATCGGGGAGCTGTTTTTT
TRBJ1-1 | TRBV10-3 | TRBD1 | . | CAIRGGTGNTEAFF | TGTGCCATCAGAGGCGGGACAGGGAACACTGAAGCTTTCTTT
TRBJ2-3 | TRBV28 | . | . | CATMRPSTDTQYF | TGTGCCACCATGAGGCCCAGCACAGATACGCAGTATTTT
TRBJ2-7 | TRBV2 | . | few | CASSHGLLYEQYF | TGTGCCAGCAGTCACGGACTCCTCTACGAGCAGTACTTC
TRBJ1-2 | TRBV20-1 | . | . | CSTGKEDGYTF | TGCAGTACCGGGAAGGAGGATGGCTACACCTTC
TRBJ2-1 | TRBV29-1 | TRBD2 | . | CSVGWPSGSARGSYNEQFF | TGCAGCGTTGGGTGGCCTAGCGGGAGCGCAAGGGGCTCCTACAATGAGCAGTTCTTC
TRBJ2-7 | TRBV7-7 | . | . | CASSLTGPEGYEQYF | TGTGCTAGCAGCTTAACAGGCCCGGAGGGCTACGAGCAGTACTTC
TRBJ1-1 | TRBV4-3 | TRBD1 | . | CASSQRVQRQGANEAFF | TGCGCCAGCAGCCAACGAGTGCAGCGACAGGGGGCTAATGAAGCTTTCTTT
TRBJ1-6 | TRBV12-5 | . | once | CASGLGPNSPLHF | TGTGCTAGTGGTTTGGGGCCCAATTCACCCCTCCACTTT
TRBJ1-2 | TRBV13 | TRBD1 | . | CASSLRDRSNYGYTF | TGTGCCAGCAGCTTACGGGACAGGTCAAACTATGGCTACACCTTC
TRBJ2-7 | TRBV6-2/TRBV6-3 | TRBD1 | once | CASSYGTASSYEQYF | TGTGCCAGCAGTTATGGGACAGCGTCTTCCTACGAGCAGTACTTC
TRBJ2-7 | TRBV9 | . | . | CASSVGAETEYEQYF | TGTGCCAGCAGCGTAGGCGCCGAGACGGAGTACGAGCAGTACTTC
TRBJ2-5 | TRBV20-1 | . | . | CSARPRETQYF | TGCAGTGCTCGACCGCGGGAGACCCAGTACTTC